These 25 T cell receptor beta chains were sequenced from one sample in a study of T cells in tuberculosis. Stated time point: new active TB diagnosis, blood taken before or within 7 days of starting treatment. Profiling relied on immunoSEQ multiplex PCR, and the TCRdb table lists in-frame clones only, not all of them. The sample lists about 33,000 clones, around 92% seen once, with more than 6% in the top ten. Sequenced material: PBMCs, taken at tuberculosis diagnosis. Receptors originate from an adult with tuberculosis. Some clones in this sample may be carry-over from other donors' samples.

This clone occurred a few times. This chain links TRBV29-1 with TRBJ2-7, with D possibly being TRBD2 (5 bases). Looked up from germline, CDR1 is SQVTM and CDR2 is ANQGSEA. The CDR3 contains 14 residues. V was trimmed by 2 bases and J by 2 bases, leaving 13 bases between them. The CDR3 DNA reads as TGCAGCGTTGAAAGTTCGGGGAATGCCTACGAGCAGTACTTC. This encodes CSVESSGNAYEQYF.

This rearrangement joins TRBV2 to TRBJ1-1; TRBD1 agrees at 11 bases. This CDR3 spans 15 amino acids. The germline V gene encodes CDR1 SNHLY and CDR2 FYNNEI. V gave up 5 bases and J gave up 3 bases; unmatched junction bases: 5. CDR3 sequence reads: CASSRTGGADTEAFF. The DNA of the CDR3 is TGTGCCAGCAGTAGGACAGGGGGCGCAGACACTGAAGCTTTCTTT.

This clone appeared a single time. This chain links TRBV18 with TRBJ2-7, with 11 bases that match TRBD2. The CDR3 runs to 17 residues. Germline V CDR1 and CDR2: KGHSH, LQKENI. Trimming cost V 1 base and J 3 bases; bases outside gene matches: 8. CDR3 DNA: TGTGCCAGCTCACCACGATCGAAACTAGCGGGGGTCTACGAGCAGTACTTC. This sequence encodes CASSPRSKLAGVYEQYF.

The chain couples TRBV5-1 to TRBJ2-1; tentative D call: TRBD1 (5 bases). Per germline, CDR1 SGHRS and CDR2 YFSETQ. This CDR3 has 14 residues. Trimming removed 2 bases from V and 4 bases from J, with 10 bases in between. The CDR3: CASSFEDKYNEQFF. CDR3 nucleotides: TGCGCCAGCAGCTTTGAGGACAAGTACAATGAGCAGTTCTTC.

This clone appeared once. The chain links TRBV30 to TRBJ2-7; tentatively, D is TRBD2 (7 bases). Germline V lookup: CDR1 GTSNPN, CDR2 SVGIG (reference sequence). Trimming shortened V by 2 bases and J by 3 bases, and 11 bases separated the two germline ends. The CDR3 runs 13 residues. The CDR3 protein is CAWSRGALYEQYF. The DNA of the CDR3 is TGTGCCTGGAGTCGGGGGGCCCTCTACGAGCAGTACTTC.

V is TRBV4-1 and J is TRBJ1-2; TRBD1 aligns across 7 bases. V lost 4 bases and J lost 6; bases outside the gene matches: 8. This CDR3 has 14 residues. Per germline, CDR1 MGHRA and CDR2 YSYEKL. CDR3 protein: CASSPPTGYNGYTF. Here the CDR3 DNA reads TGCGCCAGCAGCCCGCCGACAGGGTACAATGGCTACACCTTC.

The J gene is TRBJ2-4, the V gene TRBV5-1; TRBD1 matches at 7 bases. The CDR3 is 16 residues long. V lost 6 bases to trimming and J lost 2 bases; unmatched junction nucleotides: 11. Germline-derived CDR1 and CDR2 are SGHRS and YFSETQ. CDR3: CASTKTGIGTKNIQYF. The CDR3 coding sequence is TGCGCCAGCACCAAGACAGGGATTGGAACCAAAAACATTCAGTACTTC. Filled out from reference TRBV5-1 and TRBJ2-4, the complete variable domain reads KAGVTQTPRYLIKTRGQQVTLSCSPISGHRSVSWYQQTPGQGLQFLFEYFSETQRNKGNFPGRFSGRQFSNSRSEMNVSTLELGDSALYLCASTKTGIGTKNIQYFGAGTRLSVL.

This chain uses TRBV7-2 with TRBJ2-7, with TRBD2 identical over 8 bases. V shed 5 bases and J 2 bases; nucleotides not matched to a gene: 5. Germline lookup yields CDR1 SGHTA and CDR2 FQGNSA. The CDR3 runs to 14 residues. CDR3 bases: TGTGCCAGCAGCGGCGGGGGGCCCACCTACGAGCAGTACTTC. It codes for CASSGGGPTYEQYF. The full variable domain, rest sourced from reference TRBV7-2 and TRBJ2-7, is GAGVSQSPSNKVTEKGKDVELRCDPISGHTALYWYRQSLGQGLEFLIYFQGNSAPDKSGLPSDRFSAERTGGSVSTLTIQRTQQEDSAVYLCASSGGGPTYEQYFGPGTRLTVT.

The genes are TRBV6-5 and TRBJ1-5, with 7 bases aligning to TRBD1. The germline V gene has CDR1 MNHEY and CDR2 SVGAGI. Trimming at V came to 5 bases and at J to 5 bases, leaving 6 bases not matched to a gene. The CDR3 is 14 residues long. The CDR3 DNA follows: TGTGCCAGCAGTGAAGGGGACAGCGATCAGCCCCAGCATTTT. Residues: CASSEGDSDQPQHF.

The V call is TRBV7-3, the J call TRBJ2-1; 8 bases are a match to TRBD2. CDR3 length: 14 residues. Germline V CDR1 and CDR2: SGHTA, FQGTGA. The junction had 4 bases not matched to a gene; V was cut back by 4 bases and J by 5 bases. The CDR3 DNA reads TGTGCCAGCAGCTACGGGGGGGCCGACAATGAGCAGTTCTTC. It codes for CASSYGGADNEQFF.

The chain is built from TRBV11-2 and TRBJ2-3, with TRBD2 as a possible D gene (6 bases). Germline CDR1 SGHAT, CDR2 FQNNGV. CDR3 length: 16 amino acids. With 1 base removed from V and 2 bases from J, the gap between germline ends came to 13 bases. CDR3 sequence (DNA): TGTGCCAGCAGCTTAGTACATAGCGGCTACACAGATACGCAGTATTTT. This encodes CASSLVHSGYTDTQYF.

The CDR3, as DNA: TGTGCCACCAGCAGAGCAGGCGGGGTGTTAAGATTCTGGCAGTTCTTC. This translates into CATSRAGGVLRFWQFF. V and J are TRBV15 and TRBJ2-1; D is possibly TRBD2 (6 bases). Trimming removed 1 base from V and 12 bases from J, with 22 bases in between. CDR1 and CDR2 from the germline V gene are LNHNV and YYDKDF (reference sequence). The CDR3 is 16 amino acids.

This clone was counted once. The rearrangement links TRBV5-6 to TRBJ1-2; no clear D. This CDR3 is built from 13 residues. V lost 3 bases and J 4 bases, leaving 10 bases between the germline ends. Per the germline V gene, CDR1 is SGHDT and CDR2 is YYEEEE. The CDR3 coding sequence is TGTGCCAGCAGCTCGGAACAGCTCTATGGCTACACCTTC. Translation gives CASSSEQLYGYTF. The complete variable domain, with remaining parts taken from reference TRBV5-6 and TRBJ1-2, reads DAGVTQSPTHLIKTRGQQVTLRCSPKSGHDTVSWYQQALGQGPQFIFQYYEEEERQRGNFPDRFSGHQFPNYSSELNVNALLLGDSALYLCASSSEQLYGYTFGSGTRLTVV.

The chain uses TRBV5-4 and TRBJ2-5; 9 nucleotides match TRBD1. J lost 2 bases, V lost 2 bases, and 4 bases had no gene match. Germline CDR1 reads SGHNT; CDR2 reads YYREEE (reference sequence). This CDR3 region has 15 residues. The CDR3 loop reads CASSFRDRVQETQYF. CDR3 in DNA: TGTGCCAGCAGCTTTAGGGACAGGGTACAAGAGACCCAGTACTTC. The entire variable domain, with the rest obtained from reference TRBV5-4 and TRBJ2-5, is as follows: ETGVTQSPTHLIKTRGQQVTLRCSSQSGHNTVSWYQQALGQGPQFIFQYYREEENGRGNFPPRFSGLQFPNYSSELNVNALELDDSALYLCASSFRDRVQETQYFGPGTRLLVL.

The chain is built from TRBV4-2 and TRBJ2-7; the match to TRBD2 covers 8 bases. The germline CDR1 and CDR2 sequences are LGHNA and YNFKEQ. The V gene end was trimmed by 1 base and the J gene end by 3 bases; junction bases not matched to a gene: 8. CDR3 size: 16 residues. This CDR3 reads CASSQGGGLAGYEQYF. CDR3 DNA: TGTGCCAGCAGCCAAGGGGGCGGCCTAGCGGGCTACGAGCAGTACTTC.

V gene TRBV19 combines with J gene TRBJ2-2, with TRBD2 matching over 13 bases. With 3 bases clipped from V and 4 bases from J, the junction kept 5 bases outside the gene matches. CDR1 is LNHDA and CDR2 is SQIVND in the germline V gene (reference sequence). This CDR3 region has 17 residues. The CDR3: CASSISGLAGPTGELFF. CDR3 DNA: TGTGCCAGTAGTATCTCGGGACTAGCGGGGCCCACCGGGGAGCTGTTTTTT. Supplemented by reference TRBV19 and TRBJ2-2, the full variable domain reads DGGITQSPKYLFRKEGQNVTLSCEQNLNHDAMYWYRQDPGQGLRLIYYSQIVNDFQKGDIAEGYSVSREKKESFPLTVTSAQKNPTAFYLCASSISGLAGPTGELFFGEGSRLTVL.

V usage is TRBV6-5 and J usage is TRBJ1-6; no definite D call. CDR1 and CDR2 from the germline V gene are MNHEY and SVGAGI. This CDR3 comprises 13 residues. Trimming left V 2 bases short and J 3 bases short, with 2 bases between. As DNA, the CDR3 is TGTGCCAGCAGTTACCACTATAATTCACCCCTCCACTTT. Translating gives CASSYHYNSPLHF.

The chain is built from TRBV5-1 and TRBJ1-1; D gene ambiguous. Between the trimmed V and J ends, which lost 5 bases and 0 bases, there was a span of 11 bases. CDR1 is SGHRS and CDR2 is YFSETQ in the germline V gene. The CDR3 has 14 amino acids. This CDR3 is CASSQAVLNTEAFF. CDR3 DNA sequence: TGCGCCAGCAGTCAAGCGGTCCTGAACACTGAAGCTTTCTTT.

This chain links TRBV6-5 with TRBJ1-1; unclear D gene. The length of the CDR3 is 14 residues. Trimming left V 2 bases short and J 1 base short, with 8 bases between. Germline lookup yields CDR1 MNHEY and CDR2 SVGAGI. The CDR3 spells CASSYPNRNTEAFF. DNA for the CDR3: TGTGCCAGCAGTTACCCCAACAGGAACACTGAAGCTTTCTTT.

The chain is built from TRBV18 and TRBJ2-2; TRBD1 matches at 9 bases. CDR1 and CDR2 from the germline V gene are KGHSH and LQKENI. This CDR3 has 16 residues. Trimming took 5 bases from V and 3 from J; bases not matched to a gene: 7. DNA of the CDR3: TGTGCCAGCTCATTAACAGGGGGCCTACACACCGGGGAGCTGTTTTTT. Translation: CASSLTGGLHTGELFF.

This clone came up a few times. The chain uses TRBV2 and TRBJ1-2; perhaps TRBD1 as D (6 bases). CDR1 and CDR2 (germline): SNHLY, FYNNEI. This CDR3 contains 14 residues. Trimming took 11 bases from V and 4 from J, leaving 20 bases between them. CDR3 sequence (DNA): TGTGCCCAAAGTCCAGGGGCCCCCGGCTATGGCTACACCTTC. Amino acid sequence: CAQSPGAPGYGYTF.

The chain combines TRBV18 with TRBJ2-6; D ambiguous. This CDR3 is 14 amino acids long. In germline, CDR1 is KGHSH, CDR2 LQKENI. V was clipped by 3 bases and J by 0 bases, with 3 bases between them. The CDR3 DNA sequence: TGTGCCAGCTCACCCCGCTCTGGGGCCAACGTCCTGACTTTC. Its translation: CASSPRSGANVLTF.

The gene calls are TRBV5-4 and TRBJ2-2, with TRBD1 matching over 8 bases. After removal of 0 bases from V and 3 bases from J, the junction contained 7 bases not matched to a gene. The CDR3 runs to 17 residues. Germline V gene sequence: CDR1 SGHNT, CDR2 YYREEE (reference sequence). Written as DNA, the CDR3 is TGTGCCAGCAGCTTGGAAGACAGGGGTTGGGACACCGGGGAGCTGTTTTTT. Protein product: CASSLEDRGWDTGELFF.

The chain couples TRBV5-1 to TRBJ1-1, with 10 bases matching TRBD1. Germline CDR1 SGHRS, CDR2 YFSETQ. CDR3 length equals 15 residues. V shed 8 bases, J shed 1 base, and the junction held 8 bases outside the gene matches. The CDR3 loop is CASQSGDRGNTEAFF. Written as DNA, the CDR3 is TGCGCCAGTCAGTCGGGGGACAGGGGGAACACTGAAGCTTTCTTT.

The V gene is TRBV5-4, the J gene TRBJ2-1; 11 positions agree with TRBD2. The CDR3 loop spans 15 amino acids. Unmatched junction bases numbered 4, after V lost 4 bases and J lost 4 bases. Germline-derived CDR1 and CDR2 are SGHNT and YYREEE (reference sequence). This CDR3 is CASSQGLAVYNEQFF. In DNA form, the CDR3 reads TGTGCCAGCAGCCAGGGACTAGCGGTGTACAATGAGCAGTTCTTC.